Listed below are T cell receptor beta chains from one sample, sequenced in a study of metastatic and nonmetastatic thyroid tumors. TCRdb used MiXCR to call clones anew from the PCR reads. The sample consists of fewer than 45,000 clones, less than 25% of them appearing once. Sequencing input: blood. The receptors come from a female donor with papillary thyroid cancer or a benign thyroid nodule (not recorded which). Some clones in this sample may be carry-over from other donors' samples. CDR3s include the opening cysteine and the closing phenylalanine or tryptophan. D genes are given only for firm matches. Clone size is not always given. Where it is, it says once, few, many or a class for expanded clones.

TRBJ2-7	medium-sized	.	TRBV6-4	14	TGTGCCAGCAGTGACTCGAGTCTAGCTAGCGAGCAGTACTTC	CASSDSSLASEQYF
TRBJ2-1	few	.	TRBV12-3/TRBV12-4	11	TGTGCCAGCACCCTTGTTTATGAGCAGTTCTTC	CASTLVYEQFF
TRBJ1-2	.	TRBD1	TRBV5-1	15	TGCGCCAGCAGCTTGGAGGGACAGTGCCCCTATGGCTACACCTTT	CASSLEGQCPYGYTF
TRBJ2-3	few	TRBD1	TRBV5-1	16	TGCGCCAGCAGCAGACAGGGGCTGGGGAGCACAGATACGCAGTATTTT	CASSRQGLGSTDTQYF
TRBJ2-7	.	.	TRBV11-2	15	TGTGCCAGCAGTCATGAGCAGGGTTCTGAGTACGAGCAGTACTTC	CASSHEQGSEYEQYF
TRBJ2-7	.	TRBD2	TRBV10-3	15	TGTGCCATCAGTGATCTAGCGGGGAAGCGTTACGAGCAGTACTTC	CAISDLAGKRYEQYF
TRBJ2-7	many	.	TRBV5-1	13	TGCGCCAGCAAACCATCCGGAACCTACGAGCAGTACTTC	CASKPSGTYEQYF
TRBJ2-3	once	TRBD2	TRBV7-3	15	TGTGCCAGCAGCTTAGCGGGAGGCGTCACAGATACGCAGTATTTT	CASSLAGGVTDTQYF
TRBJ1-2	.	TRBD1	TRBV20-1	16	TGCAGTGCTGAAACCGCCGGGACAGGGGACCTTTGGGGCTACACCTTC	CSAETAGTGDLWGYTF
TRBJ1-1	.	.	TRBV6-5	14	TGTGCCAGCAGTTATACAGGGTTGAACACTGAAGCTTTCTTT	CASSYTGLNTEAFF
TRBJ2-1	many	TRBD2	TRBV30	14	TGTGCCTGGAGTGTGGGGGGGGGTGACAATGAGCAGTTCTTC	CAWSVGGGDNEQFF
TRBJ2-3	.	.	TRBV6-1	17	TGTGCCAGCAGTGAAACCCCCCAGCCAAGGGAAACAGATACGCAGTATTTT	CASSETPQPRETDTQYF
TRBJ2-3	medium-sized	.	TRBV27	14	TGTGCCAGCAGTTGGGGGCGCGGTACAGATACGCAGTATTTT	CASSWGRGTDTQYF
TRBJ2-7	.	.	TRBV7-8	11	TGTGCCAGCAGCGAGGCCTGCGAGCAGTACTTC	CASSEACEQYF
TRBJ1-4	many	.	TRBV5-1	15	TGCGCCAGCAGCTTGGGGAAAGGCAGGCCTGAAAAACTGTTTTTT	CASSLGKGRPEKLFF
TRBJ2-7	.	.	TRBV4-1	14	TGCGCCAGCAGCCAAAGGTCAAGCTCCTACGAGCAGTACTTC	CASSQRSSSYEQYF
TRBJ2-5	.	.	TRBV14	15	TGTGCCAGCAGCCAAGAGCAGGGGAGGCCCAGGACCCAGTACTTC	CASSQEQGRPRTQYF
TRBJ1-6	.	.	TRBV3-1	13	TGTGCCAGCAGCCAAGAAGGGGGATCACAACTCCACTTT	CASSQEGGSQLHF
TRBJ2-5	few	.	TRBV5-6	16	TGTGCCAGCAGCGCCGCAAAGAAGGAACCACAAGAGACCCAGTACTTC	CASSAAKKEPQETQYF
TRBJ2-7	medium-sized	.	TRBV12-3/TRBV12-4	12	TGTGCCACTTCGGAGGGCCTGTACGAGCAGTACTTC	CATSEGLYEQYF
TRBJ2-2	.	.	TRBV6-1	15	TGTGCCAGCAGTATGGCTATCGGGAAACCCGGGGAGCTGTTCTTT	CASSMAIGKPGELFF
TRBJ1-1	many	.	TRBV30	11	TGTGCCTGGTTGATGAACACTGAAGCTTTCTTT	CAWLMNTEAFF
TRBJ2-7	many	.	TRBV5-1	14	TGCGCCAGCAGCTTGGGACAGGAAATGTACGAGCAGTACTTC	CASSLGQEMYEQYF
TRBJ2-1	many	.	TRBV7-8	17	TGTGCCAGCAGCTTAGATACGGGGCTACAGCTCTACAATGGGCAGTTCTTC	CASSLDTGLQLYNGQFF
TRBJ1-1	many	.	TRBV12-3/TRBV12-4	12	TGTGCCAGCAGACTCTTGAACACTGAAGCTTTCTTT	CASRLLNTEAFF